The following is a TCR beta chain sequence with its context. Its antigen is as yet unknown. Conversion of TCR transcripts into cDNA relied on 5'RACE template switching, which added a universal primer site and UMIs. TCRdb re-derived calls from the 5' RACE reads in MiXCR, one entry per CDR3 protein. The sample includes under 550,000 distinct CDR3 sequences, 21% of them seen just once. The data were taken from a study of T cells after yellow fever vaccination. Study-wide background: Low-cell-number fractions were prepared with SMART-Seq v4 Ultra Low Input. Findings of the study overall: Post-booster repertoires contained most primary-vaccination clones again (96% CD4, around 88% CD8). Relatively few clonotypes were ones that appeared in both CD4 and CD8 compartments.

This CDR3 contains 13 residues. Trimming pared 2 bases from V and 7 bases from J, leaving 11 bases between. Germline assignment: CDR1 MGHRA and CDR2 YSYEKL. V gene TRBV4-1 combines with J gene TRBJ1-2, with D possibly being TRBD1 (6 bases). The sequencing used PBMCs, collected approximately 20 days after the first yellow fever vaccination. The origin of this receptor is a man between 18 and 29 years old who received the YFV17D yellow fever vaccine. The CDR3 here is CASSQQGHRGYTF. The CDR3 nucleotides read TGCGCCAGCAGCCAACAGGGACATCGTGGCTACACCTTC.